This TCR beta chain originates from a study of CD8+ T cells in alopecia areata. This clone has a handful of counts. cDNA serving as the sequencing template came from extracted, reverse transcribed RNA. TCRdb's table, derived via immunoSEQ multiplex PCR, lists solely in-frame clones and lacks some. The sample gives 140,000 to 150,000 clones, 45% to 60% of which show up once; more than 15% is in the top ten. Treatment here: oral pan-JAK inhibitor, 5-10 mg twice daily. Germline lookup yields CDR1 MNHEY and CDR2 SMNVEV (reference sequence). Trimming removed 2 bases from V and 3 bases from J, with 19 bases in between. CDR3 length: 17 residues.

The sequence was collected from a human donor with alopecia areata. The chain uses TRBV27 and TRBJ1-2; D is unresolved. The sequences come from CD8+ T cells sorted from blood, collected at week 4, from a patient treated with tofacitinib. CDR3: CASSLDKGWSAYYGYTF. CDR3 nucleotide sequence: TGTGCCAGCAGTTTAGACAAGGGTTGGTCGGCTTACTATGGCTACACCTTC.